Listed here is a single T cell receptor (beta chain). The CDR3 runs to 18 residues. Germline CDR1 reads MRHNA; CDR2 reads SNTAGT. Germline trimming cut 4 bases from V and 4 bases from J; bases unmatched to any gene: 17. The sample belongs to a study of blood T cell repertoires in COVID-19. Produced via immunoSEQ multiplex PCR; TCRdb's table is partial and in-frame only. The repertoire holds fewer than 20,000 clones, with 82% as singletons. The chain has TRBV6-4 and TRBJ2-3; 7 bases fit TRBD2. This clonotype was sampled from an elderly man with active COVID-19. Material: peripheral blood. This CDR3 reads CASSARGSGGLGADTQYF. CDR3 sequence (DNA): TGTGCCAGCAGTGCTCGGGGTAGCGGCGGACTAGGGGCAGATACGCAGTATTTT.